Presented here are 20 T cell receptor beta chains from one specimen sequenced in a study of blood T cell repertoires in COVID-19. This table comes from immunoSEQ multiplex PCR, and its TCRdb copy is limited to in-frame clones, with some not included. The table lists fewer than 300,000 clones, more than 80% of them singletons. The specimen was PBMCs or T cells enriched from blood (not recorded which). The source is a woman between 25 and 40 years old who had recovered from COVID-19.

This chain connects TRBV28 to TRBJ2-2; no reliable D call. CDR1 is MDHEN and CDR2 is SYDVKM in the germline V gene. V was clipped by 7 bases and J by 3 bases, with 12 bases between them. The CDR3 contains 14 residues. This CDR3 reads CASIKPGYTGELFF. CDR3 DNA sequence: TGTGCCAGCATCAAACCCGGGTACACCGGGGAGCTGTTTTTT.

This sequence joins TRBV6-5 and TRBJ2-1; 10 positions agree with TRBD2. The germline CDR1 and CDR2 sequences are MNHEY and SVGAGI. CDR3 size: 13 residues. With V trimmed by 7 bases and J by 10 bases, 7 bases remained unmatched. As DNA, the CDR3 is TGTGCCAGCACCCTAGCGGGAGCAGGGGAGCAGTTCTTC. Translated, it gives CASTLAGAGEQFF.

The genes are TRBV9 and TRBJ2-7; 10 positions agree with TRBD2. There are 16 residues in the CDR3. Germline V gene lookup returns CDR1 SGDLS and CDR2 YYNGEE. The V segment lost 0 bases and the J segment 3 bases; nucleotides outside the gene matches: 6. The CDR3 spells CASSVGLAGAYYEQYF. DNA of the CDR3: TGTGCCAGCAGCGTAGGTCTAGCGGGAGCTTACTACGAGCAGTACTTC.

The CDR3 bases are TGTGCCAGCAGCTCATTCGAGAGCTCTGGGGCCAACGTCCTGACTTTC. Translating gives CASSSFESSGANVLTF. The chain has TRBV7-9 and TRBJ2-6; D remains unclear. The germline CDR1 and CDR2 sequences are SEHNR and FQNEAQ (reference sequence). CDR3 size: 16 residues. V was pared by 4 bases and J by 0 bases, with 10 bases between.

CDR3 protein: CASSSPSAGGGHEQYF. DNA for the CDR3: TGTGCCAGCAGTTCCCCGTCAGCGGGAGGCGGGCACGAGCAGTACTTC. The chain is built from TRBV6-5 and TRBJ2-7; 9 bases match TRBD2. The V gene end was trimmed by 4 bases and the J gene end by 5 bases; junction bases not matched to a gene: 12. The CDR3 is 16 residues long. Germline V CDR1 and CDR2: MNHEY, SVGAGI.

The chain is built from TRBV27 and TRBJ2-2; a weak D match, TRBD2 (5 bases). Germline CDR1 is MNHEY and CDR2 is SMNVEV (reference sequence). This CDR3 contains 15 residues. Trimming stripped 6 bases from V and 4 bases from J, with 15 bases between. The CDR3 region is CASSTRGSVTGELFF. The CDR3 bases are TGTGCCAGCAGCACCCGGGGTAGTGTCACCGGGGAGCTGTTTTTT.

The V gene is TRBV7-3, the J gene TRBJ2-1, with 8 nucleotides matching TRBD1. This CDR3 spans 12 amino acids. J was trimmed by 10 bases and V by 3 bases; bases with no gene match: 2. Germline assignment: CDR1 SGHTA and CDR2 FQGTGA. CDR3 residues: CASSFRQGEQFF. CDR3 DNA: TGTGCCAGCAGCTTTAGACAGGGGGAGCAGTTCTTC.

The J gene is TRBJ1-4, the V gene TRBV30; no firm D call. Trimming shortened V by 0 bases and J by 4 bases, and 9 bases separated the two germline ends. CDR3 size: 14 residues. The germline V gene has CDR1 GTSNPN and CDR2 SVGIG (reference sequence). CDR3 in DNA: TGTGCCTGGAGTGTTGGGCAGGATAATGAAAAACTGTTTTTT. As protein: CAWSVGQDNEKLFF. The full variable domain, completed using reference TRBV30 and TRBJ1-4, is SQTIHQWPATLVQPVGSPLSLECTVEGTSNPNLYWYRQAAGRGLQLLFYSVGIGQISSEVPQNLSASRPQDRQFILSSKKLLLSDSGFYLCAWSVGQDNEKLFFGSGTQLSVL.

The J gene is TRBJ1-6, the V gene TRBV30; TRBD1 might be the D (6 bases). Trimming took 3 bases from V and 9 from J, leaving 12 bases between them. Germline values: CDR1 GTSNPN, CDR2 SVGIG (reference sequence). This CDR3 contains 13 residues. The CDR3 loop is CAWRSQGSSPLHF. The CDR3, as DNA: TGTGCCTGGAGATCCCAGGGGAGTTCACCCCTCCACTTT.

Concerning this clone: Other DNA sequences within the sample encode an identical CDR3. This rearrangement joins TRBV9 to TRBJ2-2; 8 bases fit TRBD1. The V segment lost 4 bases and the J segment 5 bases; nucleotides outside the gene matches: 4. This CDR3 contains 14 residues. Germline CDR1 reads SGDLS; CDR2 reads YYNGEE. The CDR3 DNA sequence: TGTGCCAGCAGCCCAAGGACAGGGACCGGGGAGCTGTTTTTT. Translated, it gives CASSPRTGTGELFF.

The chain joins TRBV9 to TRBJ2-7, with 11 positions matching TRBD1. Losses at the gene ends were 5 bases for V and 4 bases for J; bases not matched to a gene: 2. The germline V gene encodes CDR1 SGDLS and CDR2 YYNGEE. This CDR3 is built from 13 residues. The CDR3 protein is CASRGTGGYEQYF. The CDR3, as DNA: TGTGCCAGCAGAGGGACAGGGGGATACGAGCAGTACTTC.

The rearrangement links TRBV28 to TRBJ2-1; D remains unclear. Germline V gene sequence: CDR1 MDHEN, CDR2 SYDVKM. Trimming shortened V by 8 bases and J by 8 bases, and 19 bases separated the two germline ends. The CDR3 runs 14 residues. CDR3 DNA: TGTGCCAGCCTCGCGAATTTCCCTTCCTATGAGCAGTTCTTC. Translating it yields CASLANFPSYEQFF.

With respect to this clone: The CDR3 does not end in the conserved phenylalanine or tryptophan, so this is likely a read error. The DNA is omitted, as the CDR3 cannot be located on it reliably, and the CDR3 follows TCRdb's listing. The chain is built from TRBV29-1 and TRBJ1-1; the D call of TRBD1 is as the table states it, not checked on the DNA. Inclusive of both ends, the CDR3 amounts to 8 amino acids. From germline, CDR1 is SQVTM and CDR2 ANQGSEA. The CDR3 reads CSVPNGQG.

J is TRBJ2-7 and V is TRBV10-3; possibly TRBD1 for D (5 bases). Germline V gene data show CDR1 as ENHRY and CDR2 as SYGVKD. Trimming took 0 bases from V and 5 from J, leaving 11 bases between them. CDR3 size: 14 residues. The CDR3, as DNA: TGTGCCATCAGTGAGTCCCCCGTCAGGGACGAGCAGTACTTC. Translating gives CAISESPVRDEQYF.

This chain links TRBV27 with TRBJ1-2, with TRBD1 matching 8 bases. The CDR3 covers 15 residues. CDR1 MNHEY and CDR2 SMNVEV come from the germline V gene (reference sequence). Germline trimming cut 5 bases from V and 8 bases from J; bases unmatched to any gene: 13. The CDR3 region is CASSDPGTGLKGYTF. CDR3 nucleotide sequence: TGTGCCAGCAGTGACCCCGGGACAGGCTTAAAGGGCTACACCTTC.

The chain is built from TRBV9 and TRBJ2-3; TRBD1 matches 9 bases. CDR3 length: 16 amino acids. J gave up 0 bases and V 3 bases, and 5 bases lay outside the gene matches. The germline CDR1 and CDR2 sequences are SGDLS and YYNGEE. CDR3 sequence reads: CASSGGQGTSTDTQYF. In nucleotides, the CDR3 is TGTGCCAGCAGCGGGGGACAGGGAACGAGCACAGATACGCAGTATTTT.

The chain has TRBV28 and TRBJ1-5, with TRBD1 matching over 8 bases. The trim removed 5 bases at V and 4 bases at J, leaving 10 bases unmatched. The germline CDR1 and CDR2 sequences are MDHEN and SYDVKM. CDR3 size: 16 residues. As DNA, the CDR3 is TGTGCCAGCAGTCCCCAGGGGGCCAACCATAATCAGCCCCAGCATTTT. Protein: CASSPQGANHNQPQHF.

This chain uses TRBV28 with TRBJ2-1; D remains ambiguous. CDR1 is MDHEN and CDR2 is SYDVKM in the germline V gene. Deletions cut 3 bases from V and 7 bases from J, with 19 bases between. The CDR3 sequence is 16 residues long. CDR3 region: CASSLTWVAIPNEQFF. As DNA, the CDR3 is TGTGCCAGCAGTTTGACGTGGGTAGCAATACCAAATGAGCAGTTCTTC.

This chain joins TRBV21-1 and TRBJ2-1; the table's D call, TRBD2, has no DNA check behind it. TRBV21-1 is a recognized pseudogene. There are 15 residues in the CDR3. The CDR3 sequence is CASSSVQEGVNEQFF. The CDR3 nucleotides read TGTGCCAGCAGCTCCGTGCAGGAGGGTGTTAATGAGCAGTTCTTC.

The rearrangement uses TRBV2 and TRBJ1-4; TRBD1 is a possible D gene (5 bases). Germline loops: CDR1 SNHLY, CDR2 FYNNEI. Between the trimmed V and J ends, which lost 6 bases and 5 bases, there was a span of 16 bases. The length of the CDR3 is 15 residues. CDR3 protein: CASSGGIARNEKLFF. CDR3 bases: TGTGCCAGCAGCGGGGGGATCGCAAGGAATGAAAAACTGTTTTTT. The variable domain in full, completed from reference TRBV2 and TRBJ1-4, reads EPEVTQTPSHQVTQMGQEVILRCVPISNHLYFYWYRQILGQKVEFLVSFYNNEISEKSEIFDDQFSVERPDGSNFTLKIRSTKLEDSAMYFCASSGGIARNEKLFFGSGTQLSVL.